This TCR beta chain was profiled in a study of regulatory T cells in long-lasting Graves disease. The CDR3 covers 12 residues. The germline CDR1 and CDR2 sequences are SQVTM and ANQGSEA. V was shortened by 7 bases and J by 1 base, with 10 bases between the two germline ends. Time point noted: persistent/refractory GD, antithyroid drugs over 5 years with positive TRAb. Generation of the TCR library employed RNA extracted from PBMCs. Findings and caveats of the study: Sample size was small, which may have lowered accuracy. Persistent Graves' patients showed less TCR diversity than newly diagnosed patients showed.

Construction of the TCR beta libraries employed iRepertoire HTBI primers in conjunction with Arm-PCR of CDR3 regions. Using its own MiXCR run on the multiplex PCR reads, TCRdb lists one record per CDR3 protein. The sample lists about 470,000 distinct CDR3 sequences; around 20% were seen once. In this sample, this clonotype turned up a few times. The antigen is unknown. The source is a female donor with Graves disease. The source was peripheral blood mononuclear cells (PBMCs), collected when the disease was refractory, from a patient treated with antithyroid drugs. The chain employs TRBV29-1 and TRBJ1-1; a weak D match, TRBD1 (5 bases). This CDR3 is CSGRDGNTEAFF. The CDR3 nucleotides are TGCAGCGGCCGGGACGGGAACACTGAAGCTTTCTTT. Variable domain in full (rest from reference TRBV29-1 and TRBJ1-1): SAVISQKPSRDICQRGTSLTIQCQVDSQVTMMFWYRQQPGQSLTLIATANQGSEATYESGFVIDKFPISRPNLTFSTLTVSNMSPEDSSIYLCSGRDGNTEAFFGQGTRLTVV.